This TCR beta chain was found in a study of cytomegalovirus exposure and HLA in healthy donors. Amplification used 60 Vbeta primers and 13 Jbeta primers. The assay was immunoSEQ multiplex PCR, and TCRdb's table has in-frame clones only and misses some. Here the sample spans about 140,000 clones, more than 60% being singletons. The germline V gene has CDR1 LNHDA and CDR2 SQIVND (reference sequence). CDR3 length: 15 amino acids. Trimming cost V 1 base and J 6 bases; bases outside gene matches: 6. This clonotype was sampled from a female donor in good health and CMV-seronegative. The sequencing sample was made of PBMCs. The chain carries TRBV19 and TRBJ2-3, with 8 bases matching TRBD2. CDR3 nucleotides: TGTGCCAGTAGTATAGCGGGAGGGTTGCCGGATACGCAGTATTTT. Translating gives CASSIAGGLPDTQYF.